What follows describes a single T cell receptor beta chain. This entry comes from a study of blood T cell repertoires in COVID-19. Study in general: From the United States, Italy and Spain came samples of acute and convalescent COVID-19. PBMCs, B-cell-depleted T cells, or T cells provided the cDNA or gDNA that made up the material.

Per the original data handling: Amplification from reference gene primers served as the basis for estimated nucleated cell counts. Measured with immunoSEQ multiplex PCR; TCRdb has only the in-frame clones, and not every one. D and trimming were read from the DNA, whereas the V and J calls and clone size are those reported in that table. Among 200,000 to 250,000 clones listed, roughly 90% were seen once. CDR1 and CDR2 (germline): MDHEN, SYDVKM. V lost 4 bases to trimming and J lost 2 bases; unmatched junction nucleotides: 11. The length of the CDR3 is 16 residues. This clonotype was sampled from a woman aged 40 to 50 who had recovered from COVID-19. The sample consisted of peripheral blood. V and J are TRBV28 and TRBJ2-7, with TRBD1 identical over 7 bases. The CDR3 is CASSSPGGQRPYEQYF. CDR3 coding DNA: TGTGCCAGCAGTTCCCCTGGGGGACAGAGGCCCTACGAGCAGTACTTC. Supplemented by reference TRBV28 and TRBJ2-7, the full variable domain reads DVKVTQSSRYLVKRTGEKVFLECVQDMDHENMFWYRQDPGLGLRLIYFSYDVKMKEKGDIPEGYSVSREKKERFSLILESASTNQTSMYLCASSSPGGQRPYEQYFGPGTRLTVT.